The rows below give T cell receptor beta chains drawn from one sample of a study of T-cell reconstitution after alpha-beta-depleted transplantation in children. TCRdb fed the PCR reads into MiXCR, producing one record per CDR3 protein. The sample contains about 600,000 distinct CDR3 sequences, roughly a tenth of which appear only once. The sequencing used PBMCs from the stem cell graft donor, collected from the stem cell graft. These receptors all come from a human donor who donated a stem cell graft to a child with acute myeloid leukemia. CDR3s include the opening cysteine and the closing phenylalanine or tryptophan. The order of the fields is D gene, V gene, clone size, J gene, CDR3 protein, CDR3 DNA. The D gene is left open where the match is weak. The size field is filled for only some rows; it gives once, few, many or a size class.

d_gene: NA
v_gene: TRBV7-2
abundance: NA
j_gene: TRBJ1-1
CDR3aa: CASSLAGVVGTEAFF
CDR3nt: TGTGCCAGCAGCTTAGCGGGTGTGGTAGGGACTGAAGCTTTCTTT

d_gene: TRBD2
v_gene: TRBV6-2/TRBV6-3
abundance: NA
j_gene: TRBJ2-7
CDR3aa: CASRRGLAAYEQYF
CDR3nt: TGTGCCAGCAGGAGAGGACTAGCCGCGTACGAGCAGTACTTC

d_gene: NA
v_gene: TRBV14
abundance: few
j_gene: TRBJ1-1
CDR3aa: CASSPQGRLTEAFF
CDR3nt: TGTGCCAGCAGCCCCCAGGGGCGTCTCACTGAAGCTTTCTTT

d_gene: NA
v_gene: TRBV7-2
abundance: NA
j_gene: TRBJ2-1
CDR3aa: CASSLDWGLNEQFF
CDR3nt: TGTGCCAGCAGCTTAGACTGGGGACTCAATGAGCAGTTCTTC

d_gene: TRBD2
v_gene: TRBV20-1
abundance: many
j_gene: TRBJ2-5
CDR3aa: CSAPWRGAETQYF
CDR3nt: TGCAGTGCTCCATGGCGGGGGGCGGAGACCCAGTACTTC

d_gene: NA
v_gene: TRBV10-3
abundance: few
j_gene: TRBJ2-3
CDR3aa: CAIMDYRSSTDTQYF
CDR3nt: TGTGCCATCATGGACTACCGGTCGAGCACAGATACGCAGTATTTT

d_gene: NA
v_gene: TRBV12-3/TRBV12-4
abundance: many
j_gene: TRBJ1-1
CDR3aa: CASRGTAASEAFF
CDR3nt: TGTGCCAGCAGGGGGACGGCCGCAAGTGAAGCTTTCTTT

d_gene: TRBD2
v_gene: TRBV6-2/TRBV6-3
abundance: few
j_gene: TRBJ2-1
CDR3aa: CASNPRTSGTNEQFF
CDR3nt: TGTGCCAGCAACCCTAGGACTAGCGGGACCAATGAGCAGTTCTTC

d_gene: NA
v_gene: TRBV10-3
abundance: many
j_gene: TRBJ2-5
CDR3aa: CAISESTGGSETQYF
CDR3nt: TGTGCCATCAGTGAATCGACAGGTGGGAGCGAGACCCAGTACTTC

d_gene: TRBD1
v_gene: TRBV7-7
abundance: NA
j_gene: TRBJ2-7
CDR3aa: CASSLGQGSNEQYF
CDR3nt: TGTGCTAGCAGCTTAGGACAGGGGAGCAACGAGCAGTACTTC

d_gene: TRBD1
v_gene: TRBV28
abundance: NA
j_gene: TRBJ2-5
CDR3aa: CASSSPVGTGTETQYF
CDR3nt: TGTGCCAGCAGTTCCCCGGTAGGGACAGGGACGGAGACCCAGTACTTC

d_gene: TRBD1
v_gene: TRBV6-4
abundance: few
j_gene: TRBJ2-7
CDR3aa: CASSYRDRVEEQYF
CDR3nt: TGTGCCAGCAGCTACCGGGACAGGGTGGAAGAGCAGTACTTC

d_gene: TRBD1
v_gene: TRBV7-9
abundance: NA
j_gene: TRBJ2-1
CDR3aa: CASSSPLTGGGNEQFF
CDR3nt: TGTGCCAGCAGCTCCCCATTGACAGGGGGGGGGAATGAGCAGTTCTTC

d_gene: NA
v_gene: TRBV29-1
abundance: NA
j_gene: TRBJ2-1
CDR3aa: CSVENSGTFNEQFF
CDR3nt: TGCAGCGTTGAAAACTCGGGAACTTTTAATGAGCAGTTCTTC

d_gene: NA
v_gene: TRBV30
abundance: few
j_gene: TRBJ2-7
CDR3aa: CASGREQREQYF
CDR3nt: TGTGCTTCGGGCCGCGAGCAGCGCGAGCAGTACTTC

d_gene: NA
v_gene: TRBV9
abundance: NA
j_gene: TRBJ2-5
CDR3aa: CASSVGDIPVRETQYF
CDR3nt: TGTGCCAGCAGCGTAGGGGACATCCCTGTACGAGAGACCCAGTACTTC

d_gene: NA
v_gene: TRBV29-1
abundance: NA
j_gene: TRBJ2-7
CDR3aa: CSVDTHGSYEQYF
CDR3nt: TGCAGCGTTGATACCCACGGAAGCTACGAGCAGTACTTC

d_gene: NA
v_gene: TRBV28
abundance: NA
j_gene: TRBJ2-3
CDR3aa: CASSLLTIRVDTDTQYF
CDR3nt: TGTGCCAGCAGTTTACTAACAATTAGGGTAGACACAGATACGCAGTATTTT

d_gene: NA
v_gene: TRBV24-1
abundance: many
j_gene: TRBJ2-1
CDR3aa: CATSDYRQGVNEQFF
CDR3nt: TGTGCCACCAGTGATTACCGACAAGGAGTAAATGAGCAGTTCTTC

d_gene: TRBD1
v_gene: TRBV9
abundance: few
j_gene: TRBJ2-4
CDR3aa: CASSADRVPLAKNIQYF
CDR3nt: TGTGCCAGCAGCGCGGACAGGGTCCCACTAGCCAAAAACATTCAGTACTTC

d_gene: NA
v_gene: TRBV28
abundance: NA
j_gene: TRBJ2-2
CDR3aa: CASSELGAGELFF
CDR3nt: TGTGCCAGCAGTGAATTGGGGGCCGGGGAGCTGTTTTTT

d_gene: NA
v_gene: TRBV6-2/TRBV6-3
abundance: few
j_gene: TRBJ2-7
CDR3aa: CASSYRPAYEQYF
CDR3nt: TGTGCCAGCAGTTACCGACCAGCCTACGAGCAGTACTTC

d_gene: TRBD2
v_gene: TRBV7-6
abundance: NA
j_gene: TRBJ2-7
CDR3aa: CASSSFRASGSYEQYF
CDR3nt: TGTGCCAGCAGCTCATTTAGGGCTAGCGGATCCTACGAGCAGTACTTC

d_gene: TRBD1
v_gene: TRBV29-1
abundance: few
j_gene: TRBJ2-7
CDR3aa: CSVLVTGNYEQYF
CDR3nt: TGCAGCGTTTTGGTGACAGGGAACTACGAGCAGTACTTC

d_gene: NA
v_gene: TRBV7-2
abundance: NA
j_gene: TRBJ2-3
CDR3aa: CASSLSYGADTQYF
CDR3nt: TGTGCCAGCAGCTTAAGTTACGGGGCAGATACGCAGTATTTT

d_gene: TRBD2
v_gene: TRBV25-1
abundance: NA
j_gene: TRBJ2-1
CDR3aa: CASSGYLAGGDNEQFF
CDR3nt: TGTGCCAGCAGTGGATACCTAGCGGGAGGCGACAATGAGCAGTTCTTC

d_gene: NA
v_gene: TRBV11-2
abundance: few
j_gene: TRBJ2-3
CDR3aa: CASSLDLGRSTDTQYF
CDR3nt: TGTGCCAGCAGCTTAGATCTAGGACGAAGCACAGATACGCAGTATTTT

d_gene: TRBD1
v_gene: TRBV4-3
abundance: NA
j_gene: TRBJ2-7
CDR3aa: CAISQDGHRGFDEQYF
CDR3nt: TGCGCCATCAGCCAAGACGGACACAGGGGCTTCGACGAGCAGTACTTC

d_gene: NA
v_gene: TRBV9
abundance: NA
j_gene: TRBJ2-3
CDR3aa: CASSVAQGSEGTQYF
CDR3nt: TGTGCCAGCAGCGTAGCGCAGGGCTCTGAGGGTACGCAGTATTTT

d_gene: TRBD2
v_gene: TRBV7-3
abundance: many
j_gene: TRBJ2-7
CDR3aa: CASSPSGGSSYEQYF
CDR3nt: TGTGCCAGCAGTCCTAGCGGGGGCAGCTCCTACGAGCAGTACTTC

d_gene: NA
v_gene: TRBV7-9
abundance: NA
j_gene: TRBJ2-1
CDR3aa: CASSLLRQGVQFF
CDR3nt: TGTGCCAGCAGCTTATTGAGGCAAGGGGTGCAGTTCTTC

d_gene: TRBD2
v_gene: TRBV20-1
abundance: many
j_gene: TRBJ2-2
CDR3aa: CSARGAGANTGELFF
CDR3nt: TGCAGTGCTAGGGGAGCGGGAGCGAACACCGGGGAGCTGTTTTTT

d_gene: TRBD2
v_gene: TRBV12-3/TRBV12-4
abundance: many
j_gene: TRBJ2-1
CDR3aa: CASSLGTSASEQFF
CDR3nt: TGTGCCAGCAGTCTCGGGACTAGCGCTAGTGAGCAGTTCTTC

d_gene: TRBD1
v_gene: TRBV9
abundance: NA
j_gene: TRBJ1-6
CDR3aa: CASSTGQIYNSPLHF
CDR3nt: TGTGCCAGCAGCACGGGACAGATCTATAATTCACCCCTCCACTTT

d_gene: NA
v_gene: TRBV29-1
abundance: many
j_gene: TRBJ2-3
CDR3aa: CSVDRGDDTQYF
CDR3nt: TGCAGCGTTGACCGCGGGGACGATACGCAGTATTTT

d_gene: NA
v_gene: TRBV6-1
abundance: NA
j_gene: TRBJ2-5
CDR3aa: CASIVRGQETQYF
CDR3nt: TGTGCCAGCATTGTCAGGGGTCAAGAGACCCAGTACTTC